Given below is one T cell receptor (beta chain) in context. This sample was included in a study of technical replicates of blood from several donors. CDR3 size: 19 residues. Assay: immunoSEQ multiplex PCR; the TCRdb copy retains only in-frame clones and omits some. Altogether more than 80,000 clones are present, about 97% being singletons, with the ten largest covering about 0.31%. V and J are TRBV21-1 and TRBJ2-1; the DNA was not compared with TRBD2, the D call given in the table. TRBV21-1 is flagged as a pseudogene. The sequencing input was T cells isolated from PBMCs. The clonotype originates from a human donor in good health. The CDR3 bases are TGTGCCAGCAGCACTAGTCTAGCGGACAGAATGGGGTTCCGGAGGGAGCAGTTCTTC. Translated: CASSTSLADRMGFRREQFF.